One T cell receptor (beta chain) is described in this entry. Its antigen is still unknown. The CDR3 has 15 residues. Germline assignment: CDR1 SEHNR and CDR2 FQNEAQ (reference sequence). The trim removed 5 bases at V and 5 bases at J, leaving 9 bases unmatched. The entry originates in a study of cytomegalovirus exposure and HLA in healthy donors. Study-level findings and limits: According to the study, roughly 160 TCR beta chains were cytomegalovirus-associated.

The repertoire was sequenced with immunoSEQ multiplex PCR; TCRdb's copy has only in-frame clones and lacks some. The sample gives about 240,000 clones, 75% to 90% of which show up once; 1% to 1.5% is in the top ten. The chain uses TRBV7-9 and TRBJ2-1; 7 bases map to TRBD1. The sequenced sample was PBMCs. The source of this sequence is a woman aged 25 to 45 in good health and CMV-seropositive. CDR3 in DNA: TGTGCCAGCAGCCACCTCGGGACAGTTGACAATGAGCAGTTCTTC. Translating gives CASSHLGTVDNEQFF.